This T cell receptor (beta chain) came from a study of blood T cells in healthy people across ages. Germline loops: CDR1 MDHEN, CDR2 SYDVKM. The CDR3 has 13 residues. Trimming pared 8 bases from V and 3 bases from J, leaving 14 bases between. Study outcomes and limitations: Researchers judged that diversity estimates from one million T cells fell short of true values. The study found TCR beta diversity correlated strongly with naive T cell percentage.

Concerning this clonotype: Its antigen is undetermined.

Primers used in a second PCR of about 7 to 12 cycles were a sample-barcoded 5' primer and a J-beta primer mix. MiXCR, run by TCRdb on the 5' RACE reads, gives a single entry per CDR3 protein. The sample consists of 550,000 to 600,000 distinct CDR3 sequences, roughly 48% of them appearing once. Material: blood. The receptor was isolated from an elderly man in good health. The chain uses TRBV28 and TRBJ2-7; TRBD1 is a possible D gene (6 bases). The CDR3 protein is CASRPGHNYEQYF. CDR3 bases: TGTGCCAGCCGTCCGGGACATAACTACGAGCAGTACTTC.